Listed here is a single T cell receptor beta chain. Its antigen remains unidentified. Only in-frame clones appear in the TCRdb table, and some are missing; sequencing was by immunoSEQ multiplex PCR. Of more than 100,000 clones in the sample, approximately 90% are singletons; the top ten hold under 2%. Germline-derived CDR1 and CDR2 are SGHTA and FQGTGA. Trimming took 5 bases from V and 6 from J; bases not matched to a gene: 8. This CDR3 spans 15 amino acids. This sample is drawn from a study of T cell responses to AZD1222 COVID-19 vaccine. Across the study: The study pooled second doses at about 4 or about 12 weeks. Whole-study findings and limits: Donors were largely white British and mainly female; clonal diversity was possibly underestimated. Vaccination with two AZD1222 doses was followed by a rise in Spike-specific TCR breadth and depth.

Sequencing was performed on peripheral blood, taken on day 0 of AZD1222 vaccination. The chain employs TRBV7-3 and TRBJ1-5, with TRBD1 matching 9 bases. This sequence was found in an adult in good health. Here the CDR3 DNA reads TGTGCCAGCAGCCCTACAGGGGGCCGGGGTCAGCCCCAGCATTTT. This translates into CASSPTGGRGQPQHF.